Listed here is a single T cell receptor beta chain. Its target is unknown. CDR1 is GTSNPN and CDR2 is SVGIG in the germline V gene (reference sequence). The V end was cut by 3 bases, the J end by 4 bases, with 15 bases between. The CDR3 sequence is 14 residues long. These data belong to a study of vaccination effects on CD4 cells after COVID-19. Study outcomes and limitations: Few convalescent patients were included, and no early post-infection timepoints were sampled. After vaccination, at late timepoints, clones induced by infection and by vaccine contracted markedly.

Viral peptide pools were used in the ViraFEST assay to expand antigen-specific CD4+ T cells, and sequencing came afterward. Isolating CD4+ T cells followed approximately 11 days of culture. Recipients of the vaccine had no prior SARS-CoV-2 infection and negative nucleocapsid antibodies. Method: immunoSEQ multiplex PCR; TCRdb's copy keeps in-frame clones and lacks some. The data hold roughly 52,000 clones, with around 68% observed a single time. The chain uses TRBV30 and TRBJ1-2; possible D gene TRBD1, 6 bases. The source was CD4+ T cells from PBMCs cultured with SARS-CoV-2 spike peptides, collected before COVID-19 vaccination. This sequence originates from a human donor who received a COVID-19 vaccine. The CDR3 loop reads CAWRFQTGSYGYTF. The CDR3 bases are TGTGCCTGGAGATTTCAGACAGGAAGCTATGGCTACACCTTC.